This TCR beta chain was sequenced for a study of T cell changes during pregnancy in multiple sclerosis. The method was immunoSEQ multiplex PCR; TCRdb's version includes in-frame clones alone and lacks a portion of them. The top ten hold about 2.5% of the sample, which has roughly 70,000 clones, over 80% seen once. The CDR3 is 15 amino acids. The germline V and J ends were trimmed by 0 bases and 2 bases, with 10 bases remaining between them. Germline lookup yields CDR1 LNHNV and CDR2 YYDKDF (reference sequence). The sequenced sample was peripheral blood, obtained before pregnancy. The TCR comes from a female donor with multiple sclerosis, enrolled in a pregnancy study. The genes are TRBV15 and TRBJ1-2; D not resolved. CDR3: CATSRDRFGNYGYTF. CDR3 nucleotide sequence: TGTGCCACCAGCAGAGATCGCTTCGGGAACTATGGCTACACCTTC.